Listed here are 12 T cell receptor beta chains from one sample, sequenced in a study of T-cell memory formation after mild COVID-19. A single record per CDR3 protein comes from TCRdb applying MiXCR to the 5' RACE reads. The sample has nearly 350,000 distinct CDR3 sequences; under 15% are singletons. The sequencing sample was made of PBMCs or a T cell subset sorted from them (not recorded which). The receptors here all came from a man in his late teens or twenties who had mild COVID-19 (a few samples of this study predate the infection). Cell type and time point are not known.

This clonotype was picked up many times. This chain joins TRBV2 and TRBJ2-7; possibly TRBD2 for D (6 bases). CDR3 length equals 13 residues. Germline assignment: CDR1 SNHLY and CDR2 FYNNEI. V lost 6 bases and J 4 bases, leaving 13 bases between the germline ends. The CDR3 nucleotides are TGTGCCAGCAGCGGAGGGGTCTCTTACGAGCAGTACTTC. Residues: CASSGGVSYEQYF.

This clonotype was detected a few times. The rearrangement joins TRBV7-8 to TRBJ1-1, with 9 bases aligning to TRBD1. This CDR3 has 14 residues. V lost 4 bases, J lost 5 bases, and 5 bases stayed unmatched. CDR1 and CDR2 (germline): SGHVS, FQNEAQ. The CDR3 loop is CASSSWTGVTEAFF. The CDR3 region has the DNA TGTGCCAGCAGCTCCTGGACAGGGGTAACTGAAGCTTTCTTT.

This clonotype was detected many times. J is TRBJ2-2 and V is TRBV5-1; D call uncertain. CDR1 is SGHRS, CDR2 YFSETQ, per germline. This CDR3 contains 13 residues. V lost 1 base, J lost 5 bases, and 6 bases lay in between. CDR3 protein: CASSLRFTGELFF. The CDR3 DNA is TGCGCCAGCAGCTTGCGGTTTACCGGGGAGCTGTTTTTT.

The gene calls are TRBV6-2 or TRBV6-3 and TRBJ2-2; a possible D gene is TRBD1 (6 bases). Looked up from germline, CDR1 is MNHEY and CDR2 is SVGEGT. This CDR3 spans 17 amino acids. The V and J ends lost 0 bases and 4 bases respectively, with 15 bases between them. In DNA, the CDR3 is TGTGCCAGCAGTTACTCGACCACAGGGAAGCGCACCGGGGAGCTGTTTTTT. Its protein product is CASSYSTTGKRTGELFF.

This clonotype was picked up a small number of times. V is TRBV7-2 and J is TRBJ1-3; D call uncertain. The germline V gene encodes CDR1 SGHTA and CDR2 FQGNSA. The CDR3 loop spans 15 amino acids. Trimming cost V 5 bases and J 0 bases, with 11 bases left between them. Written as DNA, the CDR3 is TGTGCCAGCAGCCCCCGGGAGGGCTCTGGAAACACCATATATTTT. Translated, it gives CASSPREGSGNTIYF.

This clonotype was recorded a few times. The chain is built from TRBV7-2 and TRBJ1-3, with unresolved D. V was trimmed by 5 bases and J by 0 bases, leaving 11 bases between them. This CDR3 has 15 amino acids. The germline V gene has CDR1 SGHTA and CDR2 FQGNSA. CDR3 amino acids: CASSPVIRSGNTIYF. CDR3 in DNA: TGTGCCAGCAGCCCCGTAATACGCTCTGGAAACACCATATATTTT.

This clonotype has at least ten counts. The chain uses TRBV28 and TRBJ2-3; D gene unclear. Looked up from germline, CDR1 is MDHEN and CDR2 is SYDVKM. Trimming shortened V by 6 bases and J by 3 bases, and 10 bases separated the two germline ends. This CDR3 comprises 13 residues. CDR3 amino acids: CASRTPATDTQYF. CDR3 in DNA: TGTGCCAGCAGGACTCCCGCTACAGATACGCAGTATTTT.

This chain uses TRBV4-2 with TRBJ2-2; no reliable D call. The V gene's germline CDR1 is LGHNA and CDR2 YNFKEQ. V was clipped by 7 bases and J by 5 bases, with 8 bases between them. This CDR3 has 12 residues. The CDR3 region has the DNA TGTGCCAGCAACGTCAGTACCGGGGAGCTGTTTTTT. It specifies CASNVSTGELFF.

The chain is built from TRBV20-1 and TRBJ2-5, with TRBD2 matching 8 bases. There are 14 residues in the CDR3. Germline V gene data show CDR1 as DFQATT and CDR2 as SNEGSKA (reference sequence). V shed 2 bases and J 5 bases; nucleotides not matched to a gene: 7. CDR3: CSARPRGAGETQYF. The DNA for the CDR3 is TGCAGTGCTAGACCGCGGGGGGCCGGGGAGACCCAGTACTTC.

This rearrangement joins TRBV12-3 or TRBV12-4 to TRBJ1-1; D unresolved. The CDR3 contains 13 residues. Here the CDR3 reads CATFGRRNTEAFF. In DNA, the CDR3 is TGTGCTACTTTCGGGCGGAGAAACACTGAAGCTTTCTTT.

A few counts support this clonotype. Here the CDR3 DNA reads TGTGCCTCGGGGGGGATCACTGAAGCTTTCTTT. As protein: CASGGITEAFF. The chain carries TRBV10-3 and TRBJ1-1, with D maybe TRBD1 (5 bases). V was pared by 11 bases and J by 4 bases, with 11 bases between. The CDR3 totals 11 residues. In germline, CDR1 is ENHRY, CDR2 SYGVKD.

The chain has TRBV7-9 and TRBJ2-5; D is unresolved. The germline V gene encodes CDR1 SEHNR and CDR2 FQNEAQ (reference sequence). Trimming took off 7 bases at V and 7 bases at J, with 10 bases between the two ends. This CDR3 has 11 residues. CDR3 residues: CASTDPGTQYF. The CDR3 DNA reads TGTGCCAGCACCGACCCCGGGACCCAGTACTTC.